This T cell receptor (beta chain) was found in a study of human T cells and chemical hapten exposure. Study as a whole: Alopecia areata, totalis or universalis affected patients, mainly female. Largely, small differences in pooled library volume made per-sample TCR yields vary. General study points: With patch test score, the counts of PT1 expanded TCRs showed a positive correlation.

Germline V gene data show CDR1 as SGHRS and CDR2 as YFSETQ. The length of the CDR3 is 14 residues. Trimming pared 2 bases from V and 0 bases from J, leaving 8 bases between. The time point was: patch test 1, 2 weeks after DPC sensitization. Specified treatment: therapeutic diphenylcyclopropenone sensitization with weekly scalp DPC. The donor pool consisted of alopecia patients aged 18 to 70 years, considered suitable for DPC. This clonotype has just a few counts. Antigen unknown. Via MiXCR, TCRdb re-called the RACE reads, giving one row per CDR3 protein. The table records tens of thousands of distinct CDR3 sequences, roughly a tenth of them present only once.

Material: whole blood, obtained in connection with sensitization to the hapten diphenylcyclopropenone (DPC). The sequence was collected from a middle-aged man with alopecia areata. Some clones in this sample may be carry-over from other donors' samples. This sequence joins TRBV5-1 and TRBJ1-1; no clear D gene. The CDR3 sequence is CASSLGSLNTEAFF. The CDR3 bases are TGCGCCAGCAGCTTAGGCAGCTTGAACACTGAAGCTTTCTTT.